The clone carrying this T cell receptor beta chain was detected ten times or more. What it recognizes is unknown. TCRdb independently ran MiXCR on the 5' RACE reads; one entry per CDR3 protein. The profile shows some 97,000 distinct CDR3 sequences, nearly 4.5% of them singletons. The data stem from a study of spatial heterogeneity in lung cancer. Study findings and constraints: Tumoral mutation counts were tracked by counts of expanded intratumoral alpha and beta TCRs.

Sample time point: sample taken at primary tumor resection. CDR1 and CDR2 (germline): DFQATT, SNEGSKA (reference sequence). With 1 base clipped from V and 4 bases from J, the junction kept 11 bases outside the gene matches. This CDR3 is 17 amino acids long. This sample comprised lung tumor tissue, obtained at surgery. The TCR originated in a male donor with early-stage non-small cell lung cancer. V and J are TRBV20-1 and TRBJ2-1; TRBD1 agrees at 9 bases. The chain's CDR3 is CSARGTGGANSYNEQFF. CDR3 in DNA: TGCAGTGCTAGAGGAACAGGGGGCGCGAACTCGTACAATGAGCAGTTCTTC.